This T cell receptor (beta chain) was sequenced during a study of T cell clonotyping in hematopoietic cell transplantation. Study overall: Cytoreduction preceded collection of pretransplant recipient samples.

General study results and limits: Pathologically expanded recipient clonotypes increased progressively from day 30 to day 180 as diversity fell. At the given depth, recipient repertoires were over 95% de novo clonotypes.

Only in-frame clones appear in the TCRdb table, and some are missing; sequencing was by immunoSEQ multiplex PCR. The data hold 50,000 or so clones, with roughly 80% observed a single time. For this clone: Its antigen is unidentified.

Noted time point: recipient sample about 28 days before transplant, after cytoreduction. The CDR3 has 14 residues. V trimming: 2 bases; J trimming: 3 bases; junction bases outside the gene matches: 3. Germline loops: CDR1 LGHNA, CDR2 YSLEER. This chain uses TRBV4-3 with TRBJ1-2, with 7 bases fitting TRBD1. The clonotype was recovered from a man in his 60s with myelodysplastic syndrome. Some clones in this sample may be carry-over from other donors' samples. Sample: peripheral blood mononuclear cells, taken before stem cell transplant. The CDR3 region is CASSQMQGDYGYTF. The CDR3 DNA reads as TGCGCCAGCAGCCAAATGCAGGGGGACTATGGCTACACCTTC.